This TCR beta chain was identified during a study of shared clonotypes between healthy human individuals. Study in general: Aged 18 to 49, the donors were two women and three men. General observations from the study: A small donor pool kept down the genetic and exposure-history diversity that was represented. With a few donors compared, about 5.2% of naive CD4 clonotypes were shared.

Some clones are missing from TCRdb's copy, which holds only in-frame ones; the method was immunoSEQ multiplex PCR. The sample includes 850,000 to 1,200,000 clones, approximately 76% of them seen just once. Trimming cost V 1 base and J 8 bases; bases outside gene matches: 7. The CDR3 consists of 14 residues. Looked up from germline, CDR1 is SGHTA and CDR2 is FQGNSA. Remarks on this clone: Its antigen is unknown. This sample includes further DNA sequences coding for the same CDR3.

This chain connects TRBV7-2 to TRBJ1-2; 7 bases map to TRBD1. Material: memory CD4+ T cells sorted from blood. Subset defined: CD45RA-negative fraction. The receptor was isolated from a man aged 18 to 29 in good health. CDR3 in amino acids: CASSLDKGAGGYTF. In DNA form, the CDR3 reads TGTGCCAGCAGCTTAGATAAGGGGGCAGGCGGCTACACCTTC.